The clone carrying this T cell receptor beta chain was seen repeatedly, ten times or more. The length of the CDR3 is 15 residues. V shed 5 bases and J shed 6 bases, with 17 bases lying between them. Germline values: CDR1 SGHTA, CDR2 FQGNSA. The data are from a study of CD8 T cells in ankylosing spondylitis. From the 5' RACE reads, TCRdb called clonotypes with MiXCR, one entry per CDR3 protein. The sample lists 100,000 to 150,000 distinct CDR3 sequences; 7% were seen once. The sample taken for sequencing was blood, either unsorted or a sorted T cell fraction (not recorded which). This clonotype was obtained from a male donor with ankylosing spondylitis or in good health (not recorded which). The V and J genes are TRBV7-2 and TRBJ2-4; perhaps D is TRBD1 or TRBD2 (5 bases each). This CDR3 reads CASSRLTGTVNIQYF. The CDR3 DNA reads TGTGCCAGCAGCCGACTAACTGGGACGGTAAACATTCAGTACTTC.